The clone carrying this T cell receptor beta chain has ten or more counts. Its antigen is not known. The source of the sample is a study of early T cells in non-severe SARS-CoV-2 infection. In the study overall: From unsorted whole blood, bulk RNA was sequenced, and the chains remained unpaired.

Unique molecular identifiers were added to individual cDNA molecules. Using its own MiXCR run on the 5' RACE reads, TCRdb lists one record per CDR3 protein. Counted here are over 20,000 distinct CDR3 sequences, less than 5% occurring once; the ten biggest clones make up less than 5.5%. Study-level results: VDJdb-based matching was biased toward anti-spike CD8 responses and missed private and CD4 specificities.

The CDR3 has 12 residues. Germline CDR1 is MGHDK and CDR2 is SYGVNS. V lost 5 bases, J lost 1 base, and 3 bases lay in between. This receptor was identified in an adult who was a healthcare worker with PCR-confirmed SARS-CoV-2 infection or an uninfected control (not recorded which). The V and J genes are TRBV25-1 and TRBJ2-1; D is unclear. Sequencing was carried out using whole blood. The CDR3 DNA sequence: TGTGCCAGCAGTAGATCCTACAATGAGCAGTTCTTC. This gives the protein CASSRSYNEQFF.